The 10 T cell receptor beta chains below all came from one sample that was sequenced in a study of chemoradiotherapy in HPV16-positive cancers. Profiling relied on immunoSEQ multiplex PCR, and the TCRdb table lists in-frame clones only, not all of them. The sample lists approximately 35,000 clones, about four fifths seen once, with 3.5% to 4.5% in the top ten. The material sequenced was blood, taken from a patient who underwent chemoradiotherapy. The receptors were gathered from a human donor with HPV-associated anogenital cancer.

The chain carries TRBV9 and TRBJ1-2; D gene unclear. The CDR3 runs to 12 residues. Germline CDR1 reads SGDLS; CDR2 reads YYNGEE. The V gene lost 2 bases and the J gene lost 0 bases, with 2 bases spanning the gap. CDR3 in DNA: TGTGCCAGCAGCGTGGCTAACTATGGCTACACCTTC. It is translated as CASSVANYGYTF.

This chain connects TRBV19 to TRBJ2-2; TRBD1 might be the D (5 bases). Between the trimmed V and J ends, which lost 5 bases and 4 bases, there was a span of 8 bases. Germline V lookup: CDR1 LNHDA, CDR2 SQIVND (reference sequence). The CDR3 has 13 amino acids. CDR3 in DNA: TGTGCCAGTAGTTATAGGGGCACCGGGGAGCTGTTTTTT. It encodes CASSYRGTGELFF.

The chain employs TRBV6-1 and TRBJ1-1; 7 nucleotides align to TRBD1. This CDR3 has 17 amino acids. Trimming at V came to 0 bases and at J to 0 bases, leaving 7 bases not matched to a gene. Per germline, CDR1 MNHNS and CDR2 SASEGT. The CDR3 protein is CASSEANRGLLNTEAFF. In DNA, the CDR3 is TGTGCCAGCAGTGAAGCCAACAGGGGTCTTTTGAACACTGAAGCTTTCTTT.

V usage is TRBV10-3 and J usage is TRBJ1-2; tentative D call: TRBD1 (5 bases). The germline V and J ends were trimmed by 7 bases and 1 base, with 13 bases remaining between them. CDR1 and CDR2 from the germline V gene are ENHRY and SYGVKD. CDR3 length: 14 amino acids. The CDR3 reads CAITGDQGNYGYTF. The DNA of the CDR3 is TGTGCCATCACCGGGGACCAGGGTAACTATGGCTACACCTTC.

This chain's CDR3 is CPPRTTANYGYTF. Here the CDR3 DNA reads TGTCCCCCGCGGACAACGGCTAACTATGGCTACACCTTC. The chain recombines TRBV19 with TRBJ1-2; maybe TRBD1 (5 bases). The CDR3 has 13 residues. In germline, CDR1 is LNHDA, CDR2 SQIVND (reference sequence). The full variable domain, completed using reference TRBV19 and TRBJ1-2, is DGGITQSPKYLFRKEGQNVTLSCEQNLNHDAMYWYRQDPGQGLRLIYYSQIVNDFQKGDIAEGYSVSREKKESFPLTVTSAQKNPTAFYLCPPRTTANYGYTFGSGTRLTVV.

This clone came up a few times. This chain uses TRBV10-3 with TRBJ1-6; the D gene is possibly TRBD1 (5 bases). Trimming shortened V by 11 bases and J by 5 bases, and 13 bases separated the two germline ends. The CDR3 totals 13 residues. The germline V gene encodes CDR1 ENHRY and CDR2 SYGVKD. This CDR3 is CAASGTDNSPLHF. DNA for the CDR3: TGTGCCGCCTCCGGGACCGATAATTCACCCCTCCACTTT.

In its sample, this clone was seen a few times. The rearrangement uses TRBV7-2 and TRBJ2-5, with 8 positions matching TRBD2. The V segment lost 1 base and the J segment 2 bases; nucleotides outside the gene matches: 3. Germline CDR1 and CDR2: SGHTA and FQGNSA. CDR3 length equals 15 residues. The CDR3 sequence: CASSLVGGGQETQYF. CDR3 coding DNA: TGTGCCAGCAGCTTAGTGGGCGGGGGGCAAGAGACCCAGTACTTC.

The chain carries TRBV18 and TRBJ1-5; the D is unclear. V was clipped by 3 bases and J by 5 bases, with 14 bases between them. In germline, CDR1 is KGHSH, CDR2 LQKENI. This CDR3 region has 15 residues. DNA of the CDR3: TGTGCCAGCTCACCCTCGGTCGCAGTACATCAGCCCCAGCATTTT. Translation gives CASSPSVAVHQPQHF.

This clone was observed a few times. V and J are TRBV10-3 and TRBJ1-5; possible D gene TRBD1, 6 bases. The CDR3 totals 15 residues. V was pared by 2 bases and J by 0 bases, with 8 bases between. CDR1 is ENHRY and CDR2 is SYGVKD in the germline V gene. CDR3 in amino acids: CAISERQDSNQPQHF. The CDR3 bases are TGTGCCATCAGTGAGCGACAGGATAGCAATCAGCCCCAGCATTTT.

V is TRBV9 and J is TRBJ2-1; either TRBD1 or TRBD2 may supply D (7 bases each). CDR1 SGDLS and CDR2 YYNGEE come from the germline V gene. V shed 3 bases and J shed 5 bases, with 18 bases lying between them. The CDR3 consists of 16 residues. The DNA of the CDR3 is TGTGCCAGCAGCGGGAGGGGGGGACAGCTTAACAATGAGCAGTTCTTC. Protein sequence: CASSGRGGQLNNEQFF.